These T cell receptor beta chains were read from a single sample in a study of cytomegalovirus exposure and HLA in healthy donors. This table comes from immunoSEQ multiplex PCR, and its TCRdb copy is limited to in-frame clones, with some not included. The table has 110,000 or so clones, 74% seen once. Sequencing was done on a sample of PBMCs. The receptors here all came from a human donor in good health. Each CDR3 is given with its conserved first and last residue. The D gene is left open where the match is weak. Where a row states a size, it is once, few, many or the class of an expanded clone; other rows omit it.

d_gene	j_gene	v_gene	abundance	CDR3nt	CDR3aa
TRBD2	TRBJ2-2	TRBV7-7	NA	TGTGCCAGCAGCTTCTTGAGCGGGAGTGCCGGGGAGCTGTTTTTT	CASSFLSGSAGELFF
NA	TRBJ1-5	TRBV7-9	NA	TGTGCCAGCAGCCAAGGAGGGGACGCCCATCAGCCCCAGCATTTT	CASSQGGDAHQPQHF
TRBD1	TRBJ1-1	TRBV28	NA	TGTGCCAGCAGCCTCAAGACAGGGGTAACTGAAGCTTTCTTT	CASSLKTGVTEAFF
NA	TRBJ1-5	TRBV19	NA	TGTGCCAGTAGTACGTCCGGACTTAGCAATCAGCCCCAGCATTTT	CASSTSGLSNQPQHF
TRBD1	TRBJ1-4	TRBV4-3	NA	TGCGCCAGCAGCCGCTCGACAGGGGTTAATGAAAAACTGTTTTTT	CASSRSTGVNEKLFF
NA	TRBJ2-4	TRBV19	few	TGTGCCAGTAGCCTCCAGGTCCTTGGTGCCAAAAACATTCAGTACTTC	CASSLQVLGAKNIQYF
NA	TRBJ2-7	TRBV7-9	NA	TGTGCCAGCAGCTTAGCTGACGGCAGGGACGAGCAGTACTTC	CASSLADGRDEQYF
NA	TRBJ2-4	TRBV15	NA	TGTGCCACCAGCAGAGATGAAGCGATAGCCAAAAACATTCAGTACTTC	CATSRDEAIAKNIQYF
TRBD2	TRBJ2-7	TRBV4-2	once	TGTGCCAGCAGCCAAGATCAGCGGGGGAGAACCTACGAGCAGTACTTC	CASSQDQRGRTYEQYF
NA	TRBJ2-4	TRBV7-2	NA	TGTGCCAGCAGGAGCTCTAACCGAGGGTGGGATAACATTCAGTACTTC	CASRSSNRGWDNIQYF
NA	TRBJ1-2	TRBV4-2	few	TGTGCCAGCAGCCCATTTGGAGGGTCGGGCTACACCTTC	CASSPFGGSGYTF